The 30 T cell receptor beta chains listed next were all sequenced from one sample in a study of cytomegalovirus exposure and HLA in healthy donors. The primer mix had 60 Vbeta and 13 Jbeta primers. Data came from immunoSEQ multiplex PCR; TCRdb stores just in-frame clones and leaves some out. Among some 120,000 clones listed, around 80% were seen once. Input material: PBMCs. All receptors come from a young man in good health and CMV-seropositive.

The chain employs TRBV11-2 and TRBJ1-4, with 9 bases lining up with TRBD1. There are 15 residues in the CDR3. The V and J ends lost 0 bases and 6 bases, in that order; junction bases with no gene match: 2. The germline CDR1 and CDR2 sequences are SGHAT and FQNNGV. Written as DNA, the CDR3 is TGTGCCAGCAGCTTAGAGGACAGGGGCTATGAAAAACTGTTTTTT. Its translation is CASSLEDRGYEKLFF. The full variable domain, rest sourced from reference TRBV11-2 and TRBJ1-4, is EAGVAQSPRYKIIEKRQSVAFWCNPISGHATLYWYQQILGQGPKLLIQFQNNGVVDDSQLPKDRFSAERLKGVDSTLKIQPAKLEDSAVYLCASSLEDRGYEKLFFGSGTQLSVL.

The V call is TRBV29-1, the J call TRBJ2-6; D gene ambiguous. CDR3 size: 13 residues. Germline V lookup: CDR1 SQVTM, CDR2 ANQGSEA. V dropped 7 bases and J dropped 0 bases, with 7 bases sitting between them. The CDR3 DNA is TGCAGCGCCCAGGTCTCTGGGGCCAACGTCCTGACTTTC. It specifies CSAQVSGANVLTF.

The gene calls are TRBV30 and TRBJ1-2; D unresolved. Germline V gene lookup returns CDR1 GTSNPN and CDR2 SVGIG (reference sequence). Between the trimmed V and J ends, which lost 0 bases and 0 bases, there was a span of 11 bases. This CDR3 is built from 15 residues. CDR3 region: CAWSVGGLANYGYTF. The DNA of the CDR3 is TGTGCCTGGAGTGTAGGCGGTTTAGCTAACTATGGCTACACCTTC.

The J gene is TRBJ2-3, the V gene TRBV29-1; 7 positions agree with TRBD1. V trimming: 7 bases; J trimming: 4 bases; junction bases outside the gene matches: 5. Germline assignment: CDR1 SQVTM and CDR2 ANQGSEA. The CDR3 length is 12 residues. CDR3 DNA: TGCAGCGGCCAACAGGGGCCAGATACGCAGTATTTT. Protein: CSGQQGPDTQYF.

The chain has TRBV4-3 and TRBJ1-5; D remains ambiguous. Trimming pared 0 bases from V and 7 bases from J, leaving 13 bases between. CDR3 length: 15 residues. From germline, CDR1 is LGHNA and CDR2 YSLEER. The CDR3 nucleotides read TGCGCCAGCAGCCAAGAGCCCACCGGGTGGCAGCCCCAGCATTTT. This sequence encodes CASSQEPTGWQPQHF.

J is TRBJ2-7 and V is TRBV10-3; D is possibly TRBD2 (6 bases). Per germline, CDR1 ENHRY and CDR2 SYGVKD. The CDR3 consists of 16 residues. V lost 4 bases and J lost 0, with 16 bases in between. The CDR3 DNA sequence: TGTGCCATCAGTGGGACTACCCGAAAACCCTCCTACGAGCAGTACTTC. This gives the protein CAISGTTRKPSYEQYF.

The sample holds a few counts of this clone. This chain uses TRBV11-3 with TRBJ2-2; D is unclear. CDR3 size: 15 residues. Germline V gene data show CDR1 as SGHNT and CDR2 as YENEEA. Trimming removed 1 base at V and 5 bases at J, with 11 bases between. The CDR3 bases are TGTGCCAGCAGCTTAGGGGCCAGGTATACCGGGGAGCTGTTTTTT. It translates to CASSLGARYTGELFF.

This chain links TRBV5-6 with TRBJ1-5, with D unresolved. Looked up from germline, CDR1 is SGHDT and CDR2 is YYEEEE. This CDR3 has 13 residues. The V and J ends lost 3 bases and 12 bases respectively, with 16 bases between them. CDR3 bases: TGTGCCAGCAGCTCCGCGCGGGGTCTAATCCAGCATTTT. Amino acids: CASSSARGLIQHF.

The chain links TRBV11-3 to TRBJ2-6; D is ambiguous. This CDR3 is built from 14 residues. Germline CDR1 and CDR2: SGHNT and YENEEA. Trimming shortened V by 5 bases and J by 5 bases, and 10 bases separated the two germline ends. CDR3 protein: CASSPGARANVLTF. DNA of the CDR3: TGTGCCAGCAGCCCCGGTGCTAGGGCCAACGTCCTGACTTTC. Based on the CDR3 plus reference TRBV11-3 and TRBJ2-6, the full variable domain is EAGVVQSPRYKIIEKKQPVAFWCNPISGHNTLYWYLQNLGQGPELLIRYENEEAVDDSQLPKDRFSAERLKGVDSTLKIQPAELGDSAVYLCASSPGARANVLTFGAGSRLTVL.

V usage is TRBV9 and J usage is TRBJ2-7, with D maybe TRBD2 (5 bases). CDR1 is SGDLS, CDR2 YYNGEE, per germline. Trimming cost V 0 bases and J 3 bases, with 7 bases left between them. The CDR3 sequence is 13 residues long. The chain's CDR3 is CASSVEEGYEQYF. In nucleotides, the CDR3 is TGTGCCAGCAGCGTAGAAGAGGGCTACGAGCAGTACTTC.

This sequence joins TRBV7-2 and TRBJ2-1; 7 bases agree with TRBD2. Germline loops: CDR1 SGHTA, CDR2 FQGNSA. The CDR3 loop spans 13 amino acids. V gave up 7 bases and J gave up 10 bases; unmatched junction bases: 10. Here the CDR3 reads CASIERRGGEQFF. CDR3 DNA sequence: TGTGCCAGCATCGAACGAAGGGGAGGGGAGCAGTTCTTC.

The gene calls are TRBV2 and TRBJ2-1, with 9 positions matching TRBD1. Germline V gives CDR1 SNHLY, CDR2 FYNNEI. V shed 5 bases and J 5 bases; nucleotides not matched to a gene: 7. CDR3 length: 15 residues. The CDR3 here is CASSTQQGADNEQFF. The CDR3 DNA is TGTGCCAGCAGTACTCAACAGGGGGCAGACAATGAGCAGTTCTTC.

The chain employs TRBV7-2 and TRBJ2-7, with 11 bases fitting TRBD2. The ends lost 5 bases at V and 2 bases at J; junction bases unmatched: 8. The CDR3 extends over 16 amino acids. CDR1 is SGHTA and CDR2 is FQGNSA in the germline V gene. CDR3 nucleotide sequence: TGTGCCAGCAGCCCGAAAATAGCGGGAGGGCCCTACGAGCAGTACTTC. It is translated as CASSPKIAGGPYEQYF.

Worth noting for this clone: The sample holds other DNA sequences that translate to the same CDR3. The V and J genes are TRBV30 and TRBJ1-4; no firm D call. The V and J ends lost 0 bases and 7 bases respectively, with 6 bases between them. Germline V gene data show CDR1 as GTSNPN and CDR2 as SVGIG (reference sequence). The CDR3 sequence is 12 residues long. This CDR3 reads CAWSVGGEKLFF. DNA of the CDR3: TGTGCCTGGAGTGTCGGTGGTGAAAAACTGTTTTTT. Variable domain in full (rest from reference TRBV30 and TRBJ1-4): SQTIHQWPATLVQPVGSPLSLECTVEGTSNPNLYWYRQAAGRGLQLLFYSVGIGQISSEVPQNLSASRPQDRQFILSSKKLLLSDSGFYLCAWSVGGEKLFFGSGTQLSVL.

This clone came up once. This chain joins TRBV15 and TRBJ2-7; the D gene is possibly TRBD2 (5 bases). V was trimmed by 1 base and J by 6 bases, leaving 13 bases between them. CDR3 length: 14 amino acids. The germline V gene encodes CDR1 LNHNV and CDR2 YYDKDF (reference sequence). CDR3 nucleotide sequence: TGTGCCACCAGCAGAGGACTATTAGGTTCCGAGCAGTACTTC. Protein: CATSRGLLGSEQYF.

The chain couples TRBV7-8 to TRBJ2-6; a weak D match, TRBD2 (6 bases). The CDR3 sequence is 17 residues long. V was shortened by 6 bases and J by 0 bases, with 15 bases between the two germline ends. Germline loops: CDR1 SGHVS, CDR2 FQNEAQ. As DNA, the CDR3 is TGTGCCAGCAGTTCCGGGACTTTCAGCTCTGGGGCCAACGTCCTGACTTTC. It encodes CASSSGTFSSGANVLTF.

The rearrangement links TRBV19 to TRBJ2-1, with 8 bases that match TRBD1. The length of the CDR3 is 16 residues. V lost 7 bases, J lost 3 bases, and 11 bases stayed unmatched. Germline V gives CDR1 LNHDA, CDR2 SQIVND (reference sequence). Here the CDR3 DNA reads TGTGCCAGTACCCCTTCAGGGGGCTCCTTCTACAATGAGCAGTTCTTC. Encoded protein: CASTPSGGSFYNEQFF.

This rearrangement joins TRBV30 to TRBJ2-3; 7 positions agree with TRBD2. CDR1 is GTSNPN, CDR2 SVGIG, per germline (reference sequence). The J segment lost 4 bases and the V segment lost 5 bases, leaving 9 bases of the junction unmatched. The CDR3 is 14 residues long. The CDR3: CAWGRGLAADTQYF. The CDR3, as DNA: TGTGCCTGGGGAAGGGGCCTAGCGGCAGATACGCAGTATTTT.

The chain is built from TRBV27 and TRBJ1-6; D is unclear. This CDR3 has 16 amino acids. Trimming removed 3 bases at V and 4 bases at J, with 13 bases between. Looked up from germline, CDR1 is MNHEY and CDR2 is SMNVEV (reference sequence). The CDR3 here is CASSLEVPRYNSPLHF. CDR3 nucleotide sequence: TGTGCCAGCAGTTTGGAGGTCCCCAGATATAATTCACCCCTCCACTTT.

This chain joins TRBV9 and TRBJ2-3, with 7 bases fitting TRBD2. This CDR3 has 17 amino acids. The trim removed 0 bases at V and 0 bases at J, leaving 7 bases unmatched. Germline lookup yields CDR1 SGDLS and CDR2 YYNGEE. The chain's CDR3 is CASSVGRLAVSTDTQYF. The CDR3 DNA is TGTGCCAGCAGCGTAGGGAGGCTAGCGGTTAGCACAGATACGCAGTATTTT.

The CDR3 region has the DNA TGTGCCAGTAGGAAGGACAGTAATTCGAGAACTGAAGCTTTCTTT. It specifies CASRKDSNSRTEAFF. The chain couples TRBV19 to TRBJ1-1, with D possibly matching TRBD1 (6 bases). V gave up 6 bases and J gave up 5 bases, with 19 bases separating them. This CDR3 has 15 amino acids. Per the germline V gene, CDR1 is LNHDA and CDR2 is SQIVND (reference sequence).

The V and J genes are TRBV14 and TRBJ1-2; a possible D gene is TRBD1 (6 bases). This CDR3 spans 19 amino acids. CDR1 and CDR2 from the germline V gene are SGHDN and FVKESK. V was clipped by 2 bases and J by 4 bases, with 26 bases between them. CDR3 amino acids: CASSQNPPMAGASRYGYTF. The CDR3 DNA is TGTGCCAGCAGCCAAAATCCCCCCATGGCAGGGGCATCTCGCTATGGCTACACCTTC.

The J gene is TRBJ2-1, the V gene TRBV7-8; 8 bases match TRBD2. The CDR3 is 12 residues long. CDR1 is SGHVS and CDR2 is FQNEAQ in the germline V gene. Losses at the gene ends were 8 bases for V and 10 bases for J; bases not matched to a gene: 7. The CDR3 bases are TGTGCCAGCGGAGTAGCGGGAAGGGAGCAGTTCTTC. Amino acids: CASGVAGREQFF.

The chain combines TRBV5-6 with TRBJ2-1, with unresolved D. The CDR3 sequence is 14 residues long. The germline gives CDR1 SGHDT, CDR2 YYEEEE. V was cut by 0 bases and J by 6 bases, with 10 bases left in between. The CDR3 region has the DNA TGTGCCAGCAGCTTGGTTGGTAGCTTCAATGAGCAGTTCTTC. Amino acid sequence: CASSLVGSFNEQFF.

The gene calls are TRBV28 and TRBJ2-7; TRBD1 matches 8 bases. The CDR3 length is 15 residues. Trimming at V came to 6 bases and at J to 3 bases, leaving 10 bases not matched to a gene. The V gene's germline CDR1 is MDHEN and CDR2 SYDVKM. CDR3 DNA: TGTGCCAGCAGCTCCCGCCGGGACAGGAGCTACGAGCAGTACTTC. Translated: CASSSRRDRSYEQYF.

This clone came up a few times. The genes are TRBV5-1 and TRBJ2-3, with 7 bases identical to TRBD2. Germline V gives CDR1 SGHRS, CDR2 YFSETQ. The V segment lost 2 bases and the J segment 0 bases; nucleotides outside the gene matches: 3. The CDR3 runs to 15 residues. The CDR3 sequence is CASSLGSGSTDTQYF. CDR3 in DNA: TGCGCCAGCAGCTTAGGTAGCGGGAGCACAGATACGCAGTATTTT. Full variable domain (remainder filled in from reference TRBV5-1 and TRBJ2-3): KAGVTQTPRYLIKTRGQQVTLSCSPISGHRSVSWYQQTPGQGLQFLFEYFSETQRNKGNFPGRFSGRQFSNSRSEMNVSTLELGDSALYLCASSLGSGSTDTQYFGPGTRLTVL.

This chain joins TRBV7-9 and TRBJ2-5; TRBD1 agrees at 8 bases. The CDR3 is 16 residues long. The V gene end was trimmed by 5 bases and the J gene end by 5 bases; junction bases not matched to a gene: 13. CDR1 is SEHNR, CDR2 FQNEAQ, per germline (reference sequence). CDR3 DNA sequence: TGTGCCAGCAGCCCGAGGCGGGACAGGACGGGGGAGACCCAGTACTTC. As protein: CASSPRRDRTGETQYF.

The V call is TRBV29-1, the J call TRBJ2-4; 9 bases are a match to TRBD1. The V gene's germline CDR1 is SQVTM and CDR2 ANQGSEA. The CDR3 sequence is 14 residues long. The trim removed 7 bases at V and 3 bases at J, leaving 7 bases unmatched. The CDR3 reads CSGTTGGGKNIQYF. The CDR3 nucleotides are TGCAGCGGGACGACAGGGGGAGGCAAAAACATTCAGTACTTC. The variable domain in full, with the rest retrieved from reference TRBV29-1 and TRBJ2-4, is SAVISQKPSRDICQRGTSLTIQCQVDSQVTMMFWYRQQPGQSLTLIATANQGSEATYESGFVIDKFPISRPNLTFSTLTVSNMSPEDSSIYLCSGTTGGGKNIQYFGAGTRLSVL.

This clone has just a few counts. The chain recombines TRBV5-1 with TRBJ2-1, with D unresolved. Looked up from germline, CDR1 is SGHRS and CDR2 is YFSETQ. The CDR3 has 11 amino acids. Trimming shortened V by 1 base and J by 6 bases, and 2 bases separated the two germline ends. The CDR3 DNA is TGCGCCAGCAGCTTGCGCAATGAGCAGTTCTTC. It encodes CASSLRNEQFF.

This rearrangement joins TRBV30 to TRBJ1-2, with TRBD1 matching over 8 bases. The CDR3 runs to 13 residues. Looked up from germline, CDR1 is GTSNPN and CDR2 is SVGIG (reference sequence). V shed 5 bases, J shed 6 bases, and the junction held 8 bases outside the gene matches. As DNA, the CDR3 is TGTGCCTGGGGTACAGGGGGTAATAATGGCTACACCTTC. It specifies CAWGTGGNNGYTF. Looking up the rest from reference TRBV30 and TRBJ1-2 gives the full variable domain: SQTIHQWPATLVQPVGSPLSLECTVEGTSNPNLYWYRQAAGRGLQLLFYSVGIGQISSEVPQNLSASRPQDRQFILSSKKLLLSDSGFYLCAWGTGGNNGYTFGSGTRLTVV.